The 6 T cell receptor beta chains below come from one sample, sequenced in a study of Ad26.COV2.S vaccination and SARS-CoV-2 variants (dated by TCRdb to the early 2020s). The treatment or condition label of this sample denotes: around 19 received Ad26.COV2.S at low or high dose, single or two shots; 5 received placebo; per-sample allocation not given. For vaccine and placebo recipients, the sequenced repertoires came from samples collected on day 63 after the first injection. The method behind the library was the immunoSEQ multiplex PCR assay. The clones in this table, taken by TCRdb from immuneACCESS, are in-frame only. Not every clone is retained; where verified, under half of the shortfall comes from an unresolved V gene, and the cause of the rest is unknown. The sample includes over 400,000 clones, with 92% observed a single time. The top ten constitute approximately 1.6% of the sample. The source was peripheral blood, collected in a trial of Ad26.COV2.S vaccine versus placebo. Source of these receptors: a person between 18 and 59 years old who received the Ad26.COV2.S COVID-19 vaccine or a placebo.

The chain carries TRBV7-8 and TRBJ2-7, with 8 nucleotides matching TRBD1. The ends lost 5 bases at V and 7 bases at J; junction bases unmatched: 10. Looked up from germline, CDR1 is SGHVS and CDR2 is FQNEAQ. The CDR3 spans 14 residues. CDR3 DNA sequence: TGTGCCAGCAGCCTGAGGACAGGGTACGGTGAGCAGTACTTC. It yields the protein CASSLRTGYGEQYF.

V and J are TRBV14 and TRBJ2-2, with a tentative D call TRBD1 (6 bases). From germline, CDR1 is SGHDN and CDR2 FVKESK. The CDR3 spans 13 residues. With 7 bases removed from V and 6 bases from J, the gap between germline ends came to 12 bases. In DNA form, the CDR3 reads TGTGCCAGCAACCTACAGGGTTCCGGGGAGCTGTTTTTT. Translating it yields CASNLQGSGELFF.

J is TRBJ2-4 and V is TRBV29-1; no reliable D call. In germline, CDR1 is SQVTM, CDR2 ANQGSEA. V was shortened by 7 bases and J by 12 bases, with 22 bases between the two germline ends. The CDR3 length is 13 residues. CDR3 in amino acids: CSARTRRPDDQYF. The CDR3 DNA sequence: TGCAGCGCCAGAACCCGCCGTCCGGACGATCAGTACTTC.

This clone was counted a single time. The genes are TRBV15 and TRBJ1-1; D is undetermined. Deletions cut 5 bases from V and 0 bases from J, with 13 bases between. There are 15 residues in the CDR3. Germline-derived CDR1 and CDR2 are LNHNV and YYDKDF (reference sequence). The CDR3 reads CATSSQAGLNTEAFF. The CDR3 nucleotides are TGTGCCACCAGCTCCCAGGCAGGTCTGAACACTGAAGCTTTCTTT. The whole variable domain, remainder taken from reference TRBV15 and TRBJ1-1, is DAMVIQNPRYQVTQFGKPVTLSCSQTLNHNVMYWYQQKSSQAPKLLFHYYDKDFNNEADTPDNFQSRRPNTSFCFLDIRSPGLGDTAMYLCATSSQAGLNTEAFFGQGTRLTVV.

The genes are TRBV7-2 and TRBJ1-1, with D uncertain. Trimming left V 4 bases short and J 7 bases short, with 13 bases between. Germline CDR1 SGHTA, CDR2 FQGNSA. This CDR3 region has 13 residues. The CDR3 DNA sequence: TGTGCCAGCAGCTCCCGGGTTACCGTTGAAGCTTTCTTT. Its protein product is CASSSRVTVEAFF.

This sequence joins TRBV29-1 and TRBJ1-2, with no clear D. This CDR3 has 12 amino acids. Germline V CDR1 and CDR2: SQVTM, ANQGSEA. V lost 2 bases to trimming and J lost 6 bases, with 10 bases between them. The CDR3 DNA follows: TGCAGCGTTGAATCAGTAAACGATGGCTACACCTTC. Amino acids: CSVESVNDGYTF.